This T cell receptor (beta chain) was captured by sequencing in a study of cytomegalovirus exposure and HLA in healthy donors. The PCR made use of 60 Vbeta and 13 Jbeta primers. TCRdb keeps only in-frame clones here, not all; method: immunoSEQ multiplex PCR. The sample's table shows approximately 45,000 clones. Germline-derived CDR1 and CDR2 are SGHRS and YFSETQ. The V end lost 0 bases, the J end lost 6 bases, and 19 bases lay between the germline ends. The CDR3 extends over 17 amino acids. The specimen was PBMCs. The sequence was obtained from a woman aged 40 to 50 in good health and CMV-seronegative. This chain joins TRBV5-1 and TRBJ2-1; tentatively, D is TRBD2 (5 bases). CDR3: CASSLGVTSYSRNEQFF. The DNA of the CDR3 is TGCGCCAGCAGCTTGGGGGTAACTAGTTACAGCCGCAATGAGCAGTTCTTC.